A selection of T cell receptor beta chains follows, all from one sample in a study of T cell clonotyping in hematopoietic cell transplantation. The protocol was immunoSEQ multiplex PCR, while the TCRdb copy is restricted to in-frame clones and leaves out a portion. The data show 25,000 to 35,000 clones, over 60% seen once. The sequences come from peripheral blood mononuclear cells, collected before stem cell transplant. The source is a man aged 50 to 60 with myelodysplastic syndrome. Some clones in this sample may be carry-over from other donors' samples. Each CDR3 is given with its conserved first and last residue. The order of the fields is J gene, V gene, D gene, clone size, CDR3 protein, CDR3 DNA. A D gene is named only where the DNA matches it firmly. The size of a clone is reported for some rows only, either as once, few or many, or as a class for expanded clones.

TRBJ1-2 | TRBV2 | TRBD1 | - | CASSKTGGNGYTF | TGTGCCAGCAGTAAGACAGGGGGCAATGGCTACACCTTC
TRBJ1-2 | TRBV7-2 | - | few | CASSPGRRQNYGYTF | TGTGCCAGCAGCCCAGGAAGGCGGCAGAACTATGGCTACACCTTC
TRBJ2-7 | TRBV7-2 | TRBD1 | - | CASSEGQGTYEQYF | TGTGCCAGCAGCGAGGGACAGGGGACCTACGAGCAGTACTTC
TRBJ1-1 | TRBV29-1 | - | - | CSVGREETEAFF | TGCAGCGTTGGCAGGGAGGAAACTGAAGCTTTCTTT
TRBJ2-5 | TRBV5-5 | - | - | CASSLISGYQETQYF | TGTGCCAGCAGCTTGATTAGCGGCTATCAAGAGACCCAGTACTTC
TRBJ1-2 | TRBV4-2 | - | - | CASSQTGARDGYTF | TGTGCCAGCAGCCAAACCGGGGCAAGGGATGGCTACACCTTC
TRBJ2-1 | TRBV9 | - | few | CASSASTRRYNEQFF | TGTGCCAGCAGCGCATCGACTAGAAGATACAATGAGCAGTTCTTC
TRBJ1-1 | TRBV5-1 | TRBD1 | - | CASSEGASTEAFF | TGCGCCAGCAGCGAGGGGGCGAGCACTGAAGCTTTCTTT
TRBJ1-1 | TRBV6-5 | - | few | CASRHNTEAFF | TGTGCCAGCAGGCACAACACTGAAGCTTTCTTT
TRBJ1-2 | TRBV6-5 | - | - | CASSLGGDYNYGYTF | TGTGCCAGCAGCTTAGGAGGGGATTATAACTATGGCTACACCTTC
TRBJ2-7 | TRBV28 | - | few | CASSVGPSEQYF | TGTGCCAGCAGTGTCGGACCATCCGAGCAGTACTTC
TRBJ1-6 | TRBV2 | - | once | CASSVQGFGRDLHF | TGTGCCAGCAGCGTACAGGGTTTTGGGAGGGACCTCCACTTT
TRBJ2-2 | TRBV5-1 | TRBD2 | - | CASSLELAGGPSPGELFF | TGCGCCAGCAGCTTGGAGCTAGCGGGAGGGCCTAGTCCCGGGGAGCTGTTTTTT
TRBJ2-2 | TRBV4-3 | - | once | CASSQGQISTGELFF | TGCGCCAGCAGCCAAGGCCAGATATCCACCGGGGAGCTGTTTTTT
TRBJ1-5 | TRBV2 | - | - | CAIQGGQGSSYSNQPQHF | TGTGCCATCCAGGGTGGTCAGGGGTCATCTTATAGCAATCAGCCCCAGCATTTT
TRBJ1-1 | TRBV14 | - | - | CASSLIMVALNTEAFF | TGTGCCAGCAGCCTTATAATGGTTGCCTTGAACACTGAAGCTTTCTTT
TRBJ2-1 | TRBV5-1 | TRBD2 | - | CASSPPGGAGNEQFF | TGCGCCAGCAGCCCCCCGGGGGGAGCTGGCAATGAGCAGTTCTTC
TRBJ2-7 | TRBV30 | - | - | CAWSVSGYEQYF | TGTGCCTGGAGTGTGTCGGGCTACGAGCAGTACTTC
TRBJ2-6 | TRBV5-6 | TRBD1 | - | CASSFGQGLSGANVLTF | TGTGCCAGCAGCTTTGGACAGGGGCTCTCTGGGGCCAACGTCCTGACTTTC
TRBJ2-3 | TRBV30 | - | - | CAWSVGLGADTQYF | TGTGCCTGGAGTGTAGGATTGGGGGCAGATACGCAGTATTTT
TRBJ2-2 | TRBV29-1 | - | - | CSVPEGSNTGELFF | TGCAGCGTCCCTGAGGGCTCGAACACCGGGGAGCTGTTTTTT
TRBJ2-7 | TRBV6-6 | TRBD1 | - | CASSQTGNEFSYEQYF | TGTGCCAGCAGCCAGACAGGGAATGAGTTCTCCTACGAGCAGTACTTC
TRBJ2-5 | TRBV29-1 | - | - | CSVVVETQYF | TGCAGCGTTGTTGTAGAGACCCAGTACTTC
TRBJ1-2 | TRBV4-3 | - | - | CASSQEAGTGYTF | TGCGCCAGCAGCCAAGAGGCAGGGACCGGCTACACCTTC
TRBJ1-2 | TRBV4-2 | - | - | CASSRIFAAYGYTF | TGTGCCAGCAGTCGAATTTTTGCTGCCTATGGCTACACCTTC
TRBJ1-1 | TRBV6-5 | - | - | CASSGIFGTEAFF | TGTGCCAGCAGTGGGATTTTCGGCACTGAAGCTTTCTTT
TRBJ2-1 | TRBV28 | - | - | CASSFREQFF | TGTGCCAGCAGTTTCCGTGAGCAGTTCTTC
TRBJ1-2 | TRBV30 | - | - | CAWAQIYGYTF | TGTGCCTGGGCCCAAATCTATGGCTACACCTTC
TRBJ2-5 | TRBV5-1 | TRBD2 | - | CASSSWFSGSHQETQYF | TGCGCCAGCAGCTCCTGGTTTAGCGGGAGTCACCAAGAGACCCAGTACTTC
TRBJ1-5 | TRBV6-5 | - | - | CASSYQKPPSNQPQHF | TGTGCCAGCAGTTACCAGAAACCGCCAAGCAATCAGCCCCAGCATTTT